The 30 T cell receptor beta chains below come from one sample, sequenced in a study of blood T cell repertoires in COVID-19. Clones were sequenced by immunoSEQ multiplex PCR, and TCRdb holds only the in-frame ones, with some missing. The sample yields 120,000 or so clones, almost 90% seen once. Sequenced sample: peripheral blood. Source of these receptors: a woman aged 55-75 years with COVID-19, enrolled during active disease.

CDR3 coding DNA: TGCGCCAGCAGCCAAGGGAACCTTCACCGCCCGGGGGATTCACCCCTCCACTTT. It yields the protein CASSQGNLHRPGDSPLHF. V is TRBV4-1 and J is TRBJ1-6; D is perhaps TRBD1 (5 bases). CDR1 MGHRA and CDR2 YSYEKL come from the germline V gene. The CDR3 has 18 amino acids. Trimming left V 1 base short and J 8 bases short, with 21 bases between.

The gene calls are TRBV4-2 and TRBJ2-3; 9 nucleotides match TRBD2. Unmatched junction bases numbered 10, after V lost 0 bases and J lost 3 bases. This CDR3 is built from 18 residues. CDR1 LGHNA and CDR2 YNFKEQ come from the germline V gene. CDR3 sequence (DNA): TGTGCCAGCAGCCAAGATTTAGGGCGGGGGGGCCGAACAGATACGCAGTATTTT. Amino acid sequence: CASSQDLGRGGRTDTQYF.

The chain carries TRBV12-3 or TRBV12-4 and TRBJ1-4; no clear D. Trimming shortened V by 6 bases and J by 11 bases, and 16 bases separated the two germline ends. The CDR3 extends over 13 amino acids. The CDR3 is CASRSLGGNKLFF. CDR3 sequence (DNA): TGTGCCAGCAGATCCCTGGGCGGGAACAAACTGTTTTTT.

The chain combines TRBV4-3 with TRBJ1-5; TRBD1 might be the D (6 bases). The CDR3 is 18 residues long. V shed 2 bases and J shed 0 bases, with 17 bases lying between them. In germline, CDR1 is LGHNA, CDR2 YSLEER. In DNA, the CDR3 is TGCGCCAGCAGCCAAACAAAAGTGGGACACCTTAGCAATCAGCCCCAGCATTTT. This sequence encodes CASSQTKVGHLSNQPQHF.

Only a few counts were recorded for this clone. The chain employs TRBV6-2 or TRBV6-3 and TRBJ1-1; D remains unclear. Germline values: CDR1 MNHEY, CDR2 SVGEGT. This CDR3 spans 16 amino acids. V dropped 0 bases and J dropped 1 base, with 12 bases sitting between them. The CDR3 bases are TGTGCCAGCAGTTACTCTATTTTGCGGGGGAACACTGAAGCTTTCTTT. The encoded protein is CASSYSILRGNTEAFF.

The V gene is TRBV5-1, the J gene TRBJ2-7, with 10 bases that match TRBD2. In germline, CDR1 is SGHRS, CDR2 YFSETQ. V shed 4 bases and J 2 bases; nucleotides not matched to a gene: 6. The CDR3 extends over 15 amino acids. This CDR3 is CASSQIAGGTYEQYF. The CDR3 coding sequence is TGCGCCAGCAGCCAAATAGCGGGGGGCACCTACGAGCAGTACTTC.

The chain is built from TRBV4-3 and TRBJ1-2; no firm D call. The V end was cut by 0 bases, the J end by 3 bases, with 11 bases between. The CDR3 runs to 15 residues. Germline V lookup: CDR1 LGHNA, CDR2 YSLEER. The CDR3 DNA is TGCGCCAGCAGCCAAGACGAGGGATTTGACTATGGCTACACCTTC. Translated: CASSQDEGFDYGYTF.

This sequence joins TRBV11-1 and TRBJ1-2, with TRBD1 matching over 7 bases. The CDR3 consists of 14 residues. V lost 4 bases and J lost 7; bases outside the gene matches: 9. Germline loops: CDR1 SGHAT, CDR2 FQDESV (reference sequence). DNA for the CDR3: TGTGCCAGCAGCTCTACTGGACAGGCGGGTGGCTACACCTTC. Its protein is CASSSTGQAGGYTF.

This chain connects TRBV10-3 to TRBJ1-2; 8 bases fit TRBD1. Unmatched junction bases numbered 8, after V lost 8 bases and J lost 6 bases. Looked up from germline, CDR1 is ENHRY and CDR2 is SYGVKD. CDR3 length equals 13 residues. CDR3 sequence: CAISNDRGNGYTF. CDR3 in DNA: TGTGCCATCTCGAACGACAGGGGCAATGGCTACACCTTC.

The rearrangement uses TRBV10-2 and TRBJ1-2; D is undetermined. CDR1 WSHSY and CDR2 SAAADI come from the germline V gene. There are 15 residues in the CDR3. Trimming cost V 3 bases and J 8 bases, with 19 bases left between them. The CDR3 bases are TGCGCCAGCAGTGACCCTCCAAGGGAGGCTGGAGGCTACACCTTC. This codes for CASSDPPREAGGYTF.

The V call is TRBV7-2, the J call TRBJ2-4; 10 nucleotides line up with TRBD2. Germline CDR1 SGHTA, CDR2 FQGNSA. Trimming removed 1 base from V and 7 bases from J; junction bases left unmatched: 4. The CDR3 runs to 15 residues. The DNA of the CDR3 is TGTGCCAGCAGCTTAGTAGCGGGGGGCGGGAACATTCAGTACTTC. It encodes CASSLVAGGGNIQYF.

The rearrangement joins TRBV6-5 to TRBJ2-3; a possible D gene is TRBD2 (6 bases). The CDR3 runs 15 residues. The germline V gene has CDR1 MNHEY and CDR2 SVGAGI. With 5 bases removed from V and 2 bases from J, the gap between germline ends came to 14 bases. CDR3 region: CASSQGLDSTDTQYF. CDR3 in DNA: TGTGCCAGCAGTCAGGGACTGGACTCCACAGATACGCAGTATTTT.

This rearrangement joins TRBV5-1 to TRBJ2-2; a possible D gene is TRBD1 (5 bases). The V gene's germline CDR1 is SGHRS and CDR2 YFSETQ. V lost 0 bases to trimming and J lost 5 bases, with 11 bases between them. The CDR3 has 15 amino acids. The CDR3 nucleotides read TGCGCCAGCAGCTTGGGGGGCCTGGGTACCGGGGAGCTGTTTTTT. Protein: CASSLGGLGTGELFF.

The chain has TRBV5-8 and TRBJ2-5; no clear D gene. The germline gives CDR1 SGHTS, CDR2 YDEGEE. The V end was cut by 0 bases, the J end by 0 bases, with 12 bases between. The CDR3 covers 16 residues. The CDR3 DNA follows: TGTGCCAGCAGCTTGGCGCGCGCCAAGTACCAAGAGACCCAGTACTTC. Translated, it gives CASSLARAKYQETQYF.

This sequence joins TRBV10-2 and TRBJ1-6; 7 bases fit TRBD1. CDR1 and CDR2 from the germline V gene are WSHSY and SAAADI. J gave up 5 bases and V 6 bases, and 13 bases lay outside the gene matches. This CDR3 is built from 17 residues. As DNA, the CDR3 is TGCGCCAGCAGACCCACAGGGGCTGGTGCGGATAATTCACCCCTCCACTTT. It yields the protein CASRPTGAGADNSPLHF.

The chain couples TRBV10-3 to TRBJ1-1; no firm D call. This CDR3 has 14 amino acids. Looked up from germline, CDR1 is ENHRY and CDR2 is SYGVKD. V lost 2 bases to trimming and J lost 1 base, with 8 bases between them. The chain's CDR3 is CAISETRENTEAFF. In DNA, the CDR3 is TGTGCCATCAGTGAGACGCGGGAGAACACTGAAGCTTTCTTT.

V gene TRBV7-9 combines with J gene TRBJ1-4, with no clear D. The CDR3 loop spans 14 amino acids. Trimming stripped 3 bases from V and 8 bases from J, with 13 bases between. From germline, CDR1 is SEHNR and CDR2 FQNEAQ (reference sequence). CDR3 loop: CASSFEGDREKLFF. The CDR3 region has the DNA TGTGCCAGCAGCTTTGAGGGAGACCGGGAAAAACTGTTTTTT. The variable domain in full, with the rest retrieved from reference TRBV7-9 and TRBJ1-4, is DTGVSQNPRHKITKRGQNVTFRCDPISEHNRLYWYRQTLGQGPEFLTYFQNEAQLEKSRLLSDRFSAERPKGSFSTLEIQRTEQGDSAMYLCASSFEGDREKLFFGSGTQLSVL.

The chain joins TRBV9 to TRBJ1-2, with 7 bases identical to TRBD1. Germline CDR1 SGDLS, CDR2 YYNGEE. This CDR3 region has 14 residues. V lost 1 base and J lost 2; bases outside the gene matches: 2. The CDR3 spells CASSVLGQNYGYTF. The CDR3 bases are TGTGCCAGCAGCGTACTGGGACAGAACTATGGCTACACCTTC.

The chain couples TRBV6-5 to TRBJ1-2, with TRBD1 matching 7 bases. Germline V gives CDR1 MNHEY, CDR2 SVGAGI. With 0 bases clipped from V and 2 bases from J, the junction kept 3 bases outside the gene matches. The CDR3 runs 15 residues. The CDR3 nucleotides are TGTGCCAGCAGTTACTCTTTACAGGGGAACTATGGCTACACCTTC. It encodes CASSYSLQGNYGYTF.

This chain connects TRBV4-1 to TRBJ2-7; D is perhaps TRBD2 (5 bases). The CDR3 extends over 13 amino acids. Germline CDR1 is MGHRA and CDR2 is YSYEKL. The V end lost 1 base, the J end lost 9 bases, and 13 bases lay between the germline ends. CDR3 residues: CASSQGWSGSQYF. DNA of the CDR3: TGCGCCAGCAGCCAAGGGTGGTCGGGGTCGCAGTACTTC.

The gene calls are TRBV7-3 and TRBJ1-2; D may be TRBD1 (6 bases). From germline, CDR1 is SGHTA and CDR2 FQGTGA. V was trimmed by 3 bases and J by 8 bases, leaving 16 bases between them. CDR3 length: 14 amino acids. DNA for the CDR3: TGTGCCAGCAGCTTGGGATCTCAGGGGCAGGGCTACACCTTC. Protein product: CASSLGSQGQGYTF.

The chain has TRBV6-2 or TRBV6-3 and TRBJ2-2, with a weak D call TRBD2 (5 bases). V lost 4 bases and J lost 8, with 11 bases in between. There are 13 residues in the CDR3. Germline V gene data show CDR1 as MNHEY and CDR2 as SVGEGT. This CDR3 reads CASSSTDLGELFF. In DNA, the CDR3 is TGTGCCAGCAGTTCCACGGACTTGGGGGAGCTGTTTTTT.

CDR3: CASSLVMAEDGYTF. The CDR3 coding sequence is TGTGCCAGCAGCTTAGTTATGGCTGAGGATGGCTACACCTTC. The chain links TRBV7-9 to TRBJ1-2; D remains ambiguous. This CDR3 has 14 residues. V was shortened by 1 base and J by 6 bases, with 12 bases between the two germline ends. Germline lookup yields CDR1 SEHNR and CDR2 FQNEAQ (reference sequence).

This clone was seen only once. The CDR3 sequence is CASSSNRVSAFF. The CDR3 DNA reads TGTGCCAGCAGCTCTAACAGGGTATCAGCTTTCTTT. The V gene is TRBV5-6, the J gene TRBJ1-1; a weak D match, TRBD1 (6 bases). This CDR3 comprises 12 residues. Germline V gives CDR1 SGHDT, CDR2 YYEEEE. Between the trimmed V and J ends, which lost 3 bases and 10 bases, there was a span of 13 bases.

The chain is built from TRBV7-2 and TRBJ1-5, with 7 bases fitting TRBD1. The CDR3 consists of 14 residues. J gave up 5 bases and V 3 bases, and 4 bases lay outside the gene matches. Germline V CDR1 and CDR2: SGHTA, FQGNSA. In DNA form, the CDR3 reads TGTGCCAGCAGCTTGACAGGGAAGGATCAGCCCCAGCATTTT. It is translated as CASSLTGKDQPQHF.

CDR3 in DNA: TGTGCCAGCAGGCCAAACAAGAACACTGAAGCTTTCTTT. It codes for CASRPNKNTEAFF. The chain combines TRBV12-3 or TRBV12-4 with TRBJ1-1, with D hard to call. Trimming removed 6 bases from V and 1 base from J, with 9 bases in between. The CDR3 runs to 13 residues.

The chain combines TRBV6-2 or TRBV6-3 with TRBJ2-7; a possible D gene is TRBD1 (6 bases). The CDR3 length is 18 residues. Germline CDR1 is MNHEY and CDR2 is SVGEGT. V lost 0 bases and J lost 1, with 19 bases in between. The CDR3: CASSYSRGGDKPSYEQYF. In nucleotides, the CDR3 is TGTGCCAGCAGTTACTCGAGGGGTGGGGACAAACCTTCCTACGAGCAGTACTTC.

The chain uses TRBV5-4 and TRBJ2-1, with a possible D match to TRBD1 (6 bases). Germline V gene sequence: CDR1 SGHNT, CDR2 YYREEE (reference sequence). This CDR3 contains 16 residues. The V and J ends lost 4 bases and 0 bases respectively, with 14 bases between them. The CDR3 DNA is TGTGCCAGCAGCGGCACAGGGCCCCACTCCTACAATGAGCAGTTCTTC. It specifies CASSGTGPHSYNEQFF. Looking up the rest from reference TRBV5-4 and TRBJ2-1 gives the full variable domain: ETGVTQSPTHLIKTRGQQVTLRCSSQSGHNTVSWYQQALGQGPQFIFQYYREEENGRGNFPPRFSGLQFPNYSSELNVNALELDDSALYLCASSGTGPHSYNEQFFGPGTRLTVL.

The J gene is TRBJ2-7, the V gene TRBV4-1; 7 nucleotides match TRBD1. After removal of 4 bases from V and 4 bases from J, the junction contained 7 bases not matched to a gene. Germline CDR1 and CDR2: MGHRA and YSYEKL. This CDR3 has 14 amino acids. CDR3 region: CASSRALGQYEQYF. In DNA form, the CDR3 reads TGCGCCAGCAGCCGGGCCCTGGGACAGTACGAGCAGTACTTC.

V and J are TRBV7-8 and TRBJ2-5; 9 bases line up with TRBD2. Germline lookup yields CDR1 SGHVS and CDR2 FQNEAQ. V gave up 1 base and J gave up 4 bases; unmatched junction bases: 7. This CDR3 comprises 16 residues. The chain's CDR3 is CASSLVGGGAPETQYF. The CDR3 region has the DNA TGTGCCAGCAGCTTAGTTGGCGGGGGGGCCCCAGAGACCCAGTACTTC. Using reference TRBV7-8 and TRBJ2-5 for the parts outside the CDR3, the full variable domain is GAGVSQSPRYKVAKRGQDVALRCDPISGHVSLFWYQQALGQGPEFLTYFQNEAQLDKSGLPSDRFFAERPEGSVSTLKIQRTQQEDSAVYLCASSLVGGGAPETQYFGPGTRLLVL.